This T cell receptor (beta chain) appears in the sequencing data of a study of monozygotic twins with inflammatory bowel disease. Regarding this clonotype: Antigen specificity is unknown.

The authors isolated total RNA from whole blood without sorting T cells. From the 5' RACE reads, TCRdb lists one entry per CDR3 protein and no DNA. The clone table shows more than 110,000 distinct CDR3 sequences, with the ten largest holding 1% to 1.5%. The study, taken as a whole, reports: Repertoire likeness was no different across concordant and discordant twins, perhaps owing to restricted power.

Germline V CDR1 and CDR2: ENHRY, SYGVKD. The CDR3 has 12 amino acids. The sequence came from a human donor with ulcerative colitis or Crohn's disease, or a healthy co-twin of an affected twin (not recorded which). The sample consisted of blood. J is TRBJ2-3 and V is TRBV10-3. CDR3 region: CAISALTDTQYF.